A single sample is the source of the 6 T cell receptor beta chains below, sequenced in a study of cytomegalovirus exposure and HLA in healthy donors. 60 Vbeta and 13 Jbeta primers were used in PCR. Sequencing was performed with immunoSEQ multiplex PCR; in TCRdb, only in-frame clones are kept and a portion is missing. The sample includes 95,000 to 150,000 clones, around 79% of them seen just once. Material for sequencing was PBMCs. All receptors derive from a woman between 40 and 50 years old in good health and CMV-seronegative.

The chain joins TRBV6-1 to TRBJ1-6; TRBD1 matches at 7 bases. V gave up 7 bases and J gave up 7 bases; unmatched junction bases: 7. Germline V CDR1 and CDR2: MNHNS, SASEGT. The CDR3 has 14 residues. CDR3 sequence (DNA): TGTGCCAGCACCACGGACAGGTTCAATTCACCCCTCCACTTT. It translates to CASTTDRFNSPLHF.

This clone appeared a single time. The chain couples TRBV19 to TRBJ1-5; possible D gene TRBD1, 6 bases. Trimming took off 6 bases at V and 6 bases at J, with 12 bases between the two ends. CDR3 length: 13 amino acids. In germline, CDR1 is LNHDA, CDR2 SQIVND (reference sequence). Here the CDR3 reads CASRTGFTQPQHF. The CDR3 coding sequence is TGTGCCAGTAGGACAGGCTTCACTCAGCCCCAGCATTTT.

This chain joins TRBV27 and TRBJ2-7, with D possibly matching TRBD1 (6 bases). The CDR3 is 15 residues long. The V gene lost 7 bases and the J gene lost 4 bases, with 20 bases spanning the gap. CDR1 is MNHEY and CDR2 is SMNVEV in the germline V gene (reference sequence). The CDR3 DNA sequence: TGTGCCAGCACTCCGAGGGGGTCCTGGTCGTACGAGCAGTACTTC. Translation gives CASTPRGSWSYEQYF.

A remark on this clone: At one end the junction does not follow the germline gene, possibly because of a read error. The chain employs TRBV7-7 and TRBJ2-5; D is possibly TRBD1 (6 bases). Germline CDR1 reads SSHAT; CDR2 reads FNYEAQ (reference sequence). CDR3 size: 14 residues. CDR3 sequence (DNA): TGTGCTAGCAGCTTGGGGGCGTCCGCAGAGACCCAGTACTTC. Protein: CASSLGASAETQYF. The full variable domain, its missing parts supplied by reference TRBV7-7 and TRBJ2-5, is GAGVSQSPRYKVTKRGQDVTLRCDPISSHATLYWYQQALGQGPEFLTYFNYEAQPDKSGLPSDRFSAERPEGSISTLTIQRTEQRDSAMYRCASSLGASAETQYFGPGTRLLVL.

The chain carries TRBV18 and TRBJ1-3, with a weak D call TRBD1 (5 bases). V was trimmed by 2 bases and J by 0 bases, leaving 5 bases between them. The CDR3 runs to 14 residues. Germline CDR1 reads KGHSH; CDR2 reads LQKENI. The CDR3, as DNA: TGTGCCAGCTCACCAGACAGCTCTGGAAACACCATATATTTT. This gives the protein CASSPDSSGNTIYF.

This chain uses TRBV7-2 with TRBJ2-3, with 8 bases lining up with TRBD2. CDR1 and CDR2 from the germline V gene are SGHTA and FQGNSA. The V and J ends lost 5 bases and 1 base, in that order; junction bases with no gene match: 2. This CDR3 region has 14 residues. The CDR3 sequence: CASSVGGGTDTQYF. The DNA of the CDR3 is TGTGCCAGCAGCGTCGGGGGGGGCACAGATACGCAGTATTTT. Drawing the rest from reference TRBV7-2 and TRBJ2-3, the complete variable domain is GAGVSQSPSNKVTEKGKDVELRCDPISGHTALYWYRQSLGQGLEFLIYFQGNSAPDKSGLPSDRFSAERTGGSVSTLTIQRTQQEDSAVYLCASSVGGGTDTQYFGPGTRLTVL.